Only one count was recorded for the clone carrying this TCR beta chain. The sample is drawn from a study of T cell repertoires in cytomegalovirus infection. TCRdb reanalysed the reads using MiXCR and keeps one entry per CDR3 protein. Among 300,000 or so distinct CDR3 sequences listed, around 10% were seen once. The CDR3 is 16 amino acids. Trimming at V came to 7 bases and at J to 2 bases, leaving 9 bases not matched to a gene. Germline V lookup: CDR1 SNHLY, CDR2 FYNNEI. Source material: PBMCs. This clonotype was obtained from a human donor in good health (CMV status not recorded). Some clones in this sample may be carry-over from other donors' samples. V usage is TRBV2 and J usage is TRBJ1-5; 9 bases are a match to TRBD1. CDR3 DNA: TGTGCCAGCAAGAGGACAGGGGAGGCGGGCAATCAGCCCCAGCATTTT. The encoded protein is CASKRTGEAGNQPQHF.